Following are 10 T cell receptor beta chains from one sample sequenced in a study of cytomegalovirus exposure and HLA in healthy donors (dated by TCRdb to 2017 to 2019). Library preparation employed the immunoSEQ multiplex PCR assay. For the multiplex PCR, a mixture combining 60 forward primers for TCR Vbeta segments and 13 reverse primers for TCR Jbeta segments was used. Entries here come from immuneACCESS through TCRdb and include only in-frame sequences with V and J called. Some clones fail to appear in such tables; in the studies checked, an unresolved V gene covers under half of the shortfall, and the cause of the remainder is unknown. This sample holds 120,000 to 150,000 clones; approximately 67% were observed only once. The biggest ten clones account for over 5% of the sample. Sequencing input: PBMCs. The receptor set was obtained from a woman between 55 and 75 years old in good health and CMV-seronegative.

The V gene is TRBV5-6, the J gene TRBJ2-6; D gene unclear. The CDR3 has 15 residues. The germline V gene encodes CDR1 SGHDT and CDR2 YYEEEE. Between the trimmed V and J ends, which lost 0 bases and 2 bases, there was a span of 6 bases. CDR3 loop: CASSLATAGANVLTF. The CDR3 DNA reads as TGTGCCAGCAGCTTGGCCACTGCTGGGGCCAACGTCCTGACTTTC.

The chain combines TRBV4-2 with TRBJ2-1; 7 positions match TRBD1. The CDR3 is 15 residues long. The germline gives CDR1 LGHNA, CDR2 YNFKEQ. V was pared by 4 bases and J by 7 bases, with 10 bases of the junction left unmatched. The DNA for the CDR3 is TGTGCCAGCAGCCGATCCGGGACAGAAGGGAATGAGCAGTTCTTC. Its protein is CASSRSGTEGNEQFF.

CDR3 sequence (DNA): TGTGCCAGCAGCCGAATTACAACAGGGGGCGAGCAGTACTTC. It specifies CASSRITTGGEQYF. This chain links TRBV5-4 with TRBJ2-5, with TRBD1 identical over 8 bases. The J call is doubtful: the DNA matches TRBJ2-7 better. CDR1 is SGHNT, CDR2 YYREEE, per germline (reference sequence). The CDR3 covers 14 residues.

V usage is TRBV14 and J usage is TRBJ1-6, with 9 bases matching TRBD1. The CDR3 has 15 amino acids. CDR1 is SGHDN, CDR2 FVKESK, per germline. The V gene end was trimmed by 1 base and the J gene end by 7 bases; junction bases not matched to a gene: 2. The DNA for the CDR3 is TGTGCCAGCAGCCAAGGGACAGGGGCAAATTCACCCCTCCACTTT. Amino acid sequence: CASSQGTGANSPLHF.

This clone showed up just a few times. CDR3 in amino acids: CASIPQTGAYGYTF. The CDR3 coding sequence is TGTGCCAGTATTCCTCAGACAGGGGCGTATGGCTACACCTTC. This chain connects TRBV19 to TRBJ1-2; 8 nucleotides align to TRBD1. The CDR3 runs to 14 residues. Per germline, CDR1 LNHDA and CDR2 SQIVND (reference sequence). Trimming took 7 bases from V and 5 from J; bases not matched to a gene: 9. Based on the CDR3 plus reference TRBV19 and TRBJ1-2, the full variable domain is DGGITQSPKYLFRKEGQNVTLSCEQNLNHDAMYWYRQDPGQGLRLIYYSQIVNDFQKGDIAEGYSVSREKKESFPLTVTSAQKNPTAFYLCASIPQTGAYGYTFGSGTRLTVV.

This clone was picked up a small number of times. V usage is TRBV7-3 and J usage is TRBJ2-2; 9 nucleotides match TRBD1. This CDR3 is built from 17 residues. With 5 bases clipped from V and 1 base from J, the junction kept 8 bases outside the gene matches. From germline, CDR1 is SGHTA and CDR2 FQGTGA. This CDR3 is CASSHPPGQGNTGELFF. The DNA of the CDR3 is TGTGCCAGCAGCCACCCCCCGGGACAGGGGAACACCGGGGAGCTGTTTTTT.

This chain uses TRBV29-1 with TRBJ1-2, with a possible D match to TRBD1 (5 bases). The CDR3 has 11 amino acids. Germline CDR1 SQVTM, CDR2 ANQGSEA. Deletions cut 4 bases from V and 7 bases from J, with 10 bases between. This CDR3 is CSVVRGSGYTF. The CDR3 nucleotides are TGCAGCGTTGTAAGGGGCTCTGGCTACACCTTC.

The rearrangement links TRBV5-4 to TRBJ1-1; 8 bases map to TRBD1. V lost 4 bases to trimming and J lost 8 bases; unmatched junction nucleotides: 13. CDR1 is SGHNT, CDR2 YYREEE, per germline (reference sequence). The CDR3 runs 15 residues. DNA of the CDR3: TGTGCCAGCAGCCTGACAGGGGCCGGGGTGTGGGAAGCTTTCTTT. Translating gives CASSLTGAGVWEAFF.

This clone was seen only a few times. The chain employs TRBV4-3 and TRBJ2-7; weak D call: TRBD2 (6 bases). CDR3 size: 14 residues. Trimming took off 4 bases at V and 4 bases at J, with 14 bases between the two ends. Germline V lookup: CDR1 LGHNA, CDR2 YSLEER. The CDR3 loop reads CASSLGLSPYEQYF. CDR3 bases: TGCGCCAGCAGCCTGGGACTTTCCCCTTACGAGCAGTACTTC.

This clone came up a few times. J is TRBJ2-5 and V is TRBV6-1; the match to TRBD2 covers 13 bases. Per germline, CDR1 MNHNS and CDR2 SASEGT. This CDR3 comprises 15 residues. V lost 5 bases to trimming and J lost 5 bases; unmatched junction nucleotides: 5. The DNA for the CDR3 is TGTGCCAGCAGTCGGACTAGCGGGGGATGGGAGACCCAGTACTTC. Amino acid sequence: CASSRTSGGWETQYF.